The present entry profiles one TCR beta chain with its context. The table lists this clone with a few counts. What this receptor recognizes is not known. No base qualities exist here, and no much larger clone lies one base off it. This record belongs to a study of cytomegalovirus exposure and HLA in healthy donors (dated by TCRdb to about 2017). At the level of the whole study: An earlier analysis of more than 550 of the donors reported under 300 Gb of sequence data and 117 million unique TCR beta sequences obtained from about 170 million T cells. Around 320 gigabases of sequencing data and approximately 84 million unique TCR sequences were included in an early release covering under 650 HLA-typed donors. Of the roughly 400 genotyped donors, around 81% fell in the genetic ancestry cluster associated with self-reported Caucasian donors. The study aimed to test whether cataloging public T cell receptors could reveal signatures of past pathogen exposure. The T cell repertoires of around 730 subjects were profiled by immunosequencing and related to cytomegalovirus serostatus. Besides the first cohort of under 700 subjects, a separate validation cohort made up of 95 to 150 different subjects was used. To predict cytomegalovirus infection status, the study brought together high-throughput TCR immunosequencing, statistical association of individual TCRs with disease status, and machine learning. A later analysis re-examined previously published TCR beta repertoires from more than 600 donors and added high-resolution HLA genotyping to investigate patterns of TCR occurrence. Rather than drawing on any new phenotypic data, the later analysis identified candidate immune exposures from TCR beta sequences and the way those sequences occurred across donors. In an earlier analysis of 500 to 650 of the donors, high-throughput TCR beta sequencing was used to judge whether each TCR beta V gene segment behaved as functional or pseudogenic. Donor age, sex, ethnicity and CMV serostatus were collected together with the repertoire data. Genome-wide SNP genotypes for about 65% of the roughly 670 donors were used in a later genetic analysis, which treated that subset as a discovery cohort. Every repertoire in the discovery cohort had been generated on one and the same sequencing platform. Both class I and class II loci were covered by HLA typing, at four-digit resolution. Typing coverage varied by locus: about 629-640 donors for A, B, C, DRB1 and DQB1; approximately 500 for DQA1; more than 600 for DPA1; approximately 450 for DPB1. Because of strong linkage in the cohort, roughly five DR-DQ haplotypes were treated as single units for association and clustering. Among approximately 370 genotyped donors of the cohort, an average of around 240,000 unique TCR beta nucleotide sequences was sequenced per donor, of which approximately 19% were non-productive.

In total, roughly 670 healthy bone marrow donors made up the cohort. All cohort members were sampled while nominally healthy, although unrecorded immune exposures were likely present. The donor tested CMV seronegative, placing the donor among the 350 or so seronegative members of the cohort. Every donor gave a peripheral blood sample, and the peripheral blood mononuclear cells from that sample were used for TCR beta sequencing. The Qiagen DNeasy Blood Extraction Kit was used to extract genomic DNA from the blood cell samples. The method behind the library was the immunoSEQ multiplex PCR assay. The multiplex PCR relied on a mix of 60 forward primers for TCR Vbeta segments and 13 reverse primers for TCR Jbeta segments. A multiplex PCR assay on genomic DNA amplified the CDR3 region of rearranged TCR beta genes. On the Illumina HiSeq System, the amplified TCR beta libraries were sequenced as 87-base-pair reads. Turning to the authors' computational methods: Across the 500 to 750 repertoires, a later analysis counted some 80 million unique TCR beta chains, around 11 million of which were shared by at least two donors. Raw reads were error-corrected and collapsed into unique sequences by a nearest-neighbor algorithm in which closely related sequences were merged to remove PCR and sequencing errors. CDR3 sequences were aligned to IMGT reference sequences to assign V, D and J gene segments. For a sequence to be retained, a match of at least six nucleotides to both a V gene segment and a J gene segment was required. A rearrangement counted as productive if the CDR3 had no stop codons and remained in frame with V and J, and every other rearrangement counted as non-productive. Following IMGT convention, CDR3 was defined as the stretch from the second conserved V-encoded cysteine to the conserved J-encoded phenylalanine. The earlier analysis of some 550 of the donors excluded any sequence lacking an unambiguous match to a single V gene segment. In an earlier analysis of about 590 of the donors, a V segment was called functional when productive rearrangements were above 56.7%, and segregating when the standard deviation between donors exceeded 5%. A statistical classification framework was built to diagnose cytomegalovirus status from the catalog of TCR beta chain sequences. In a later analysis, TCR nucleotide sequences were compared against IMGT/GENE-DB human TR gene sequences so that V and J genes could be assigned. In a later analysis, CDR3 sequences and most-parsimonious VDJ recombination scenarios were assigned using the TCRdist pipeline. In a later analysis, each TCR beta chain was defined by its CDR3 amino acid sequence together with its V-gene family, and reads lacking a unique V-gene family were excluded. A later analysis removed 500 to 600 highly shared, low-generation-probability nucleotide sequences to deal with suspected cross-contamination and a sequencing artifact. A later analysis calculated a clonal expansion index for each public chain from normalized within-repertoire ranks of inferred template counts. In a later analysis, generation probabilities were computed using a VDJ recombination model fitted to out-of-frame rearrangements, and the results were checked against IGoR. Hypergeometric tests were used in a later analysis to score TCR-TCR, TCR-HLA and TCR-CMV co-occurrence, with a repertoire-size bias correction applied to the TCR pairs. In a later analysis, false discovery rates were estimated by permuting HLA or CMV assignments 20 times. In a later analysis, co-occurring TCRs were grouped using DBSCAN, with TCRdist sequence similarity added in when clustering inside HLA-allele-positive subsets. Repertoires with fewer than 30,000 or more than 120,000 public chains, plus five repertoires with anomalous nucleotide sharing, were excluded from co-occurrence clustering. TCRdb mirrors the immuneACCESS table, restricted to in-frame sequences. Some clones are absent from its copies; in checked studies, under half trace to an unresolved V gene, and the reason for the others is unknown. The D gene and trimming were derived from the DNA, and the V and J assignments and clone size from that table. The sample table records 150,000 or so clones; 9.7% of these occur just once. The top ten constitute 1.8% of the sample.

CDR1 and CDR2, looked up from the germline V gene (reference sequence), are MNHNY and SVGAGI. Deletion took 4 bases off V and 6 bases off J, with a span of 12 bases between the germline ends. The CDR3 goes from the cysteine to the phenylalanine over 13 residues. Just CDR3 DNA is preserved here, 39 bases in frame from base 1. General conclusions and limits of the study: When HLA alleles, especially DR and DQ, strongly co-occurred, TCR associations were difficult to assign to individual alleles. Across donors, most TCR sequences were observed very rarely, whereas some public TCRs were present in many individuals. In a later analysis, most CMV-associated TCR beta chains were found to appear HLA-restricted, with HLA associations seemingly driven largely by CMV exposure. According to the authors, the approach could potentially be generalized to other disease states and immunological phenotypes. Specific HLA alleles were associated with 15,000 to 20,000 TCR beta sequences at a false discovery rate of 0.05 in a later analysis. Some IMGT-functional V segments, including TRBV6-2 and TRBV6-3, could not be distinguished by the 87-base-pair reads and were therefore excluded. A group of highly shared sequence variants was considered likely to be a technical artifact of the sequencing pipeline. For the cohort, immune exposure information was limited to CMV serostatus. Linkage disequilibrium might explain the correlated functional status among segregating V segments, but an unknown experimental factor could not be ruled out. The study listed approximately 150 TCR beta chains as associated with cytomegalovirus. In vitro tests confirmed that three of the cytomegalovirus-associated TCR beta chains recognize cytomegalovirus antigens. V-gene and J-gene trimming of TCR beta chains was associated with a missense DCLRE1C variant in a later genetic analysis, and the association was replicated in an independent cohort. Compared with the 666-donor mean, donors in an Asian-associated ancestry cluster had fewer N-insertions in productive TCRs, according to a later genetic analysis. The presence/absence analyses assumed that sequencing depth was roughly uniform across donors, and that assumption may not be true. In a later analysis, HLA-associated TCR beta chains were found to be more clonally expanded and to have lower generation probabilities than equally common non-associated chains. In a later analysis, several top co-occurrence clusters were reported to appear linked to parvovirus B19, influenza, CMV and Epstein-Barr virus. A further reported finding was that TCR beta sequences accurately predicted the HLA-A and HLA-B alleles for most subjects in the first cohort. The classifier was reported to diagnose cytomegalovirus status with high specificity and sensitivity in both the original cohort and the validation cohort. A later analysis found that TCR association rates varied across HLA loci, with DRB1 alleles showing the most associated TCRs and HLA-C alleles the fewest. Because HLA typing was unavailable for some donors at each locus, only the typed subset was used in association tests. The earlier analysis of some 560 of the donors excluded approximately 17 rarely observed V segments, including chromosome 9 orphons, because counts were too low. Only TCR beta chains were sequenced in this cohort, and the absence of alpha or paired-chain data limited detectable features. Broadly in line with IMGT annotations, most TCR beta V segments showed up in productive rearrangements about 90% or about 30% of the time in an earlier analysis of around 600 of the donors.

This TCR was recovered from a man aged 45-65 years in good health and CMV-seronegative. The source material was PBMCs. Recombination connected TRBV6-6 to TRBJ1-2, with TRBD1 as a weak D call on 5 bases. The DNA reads TGTGCCAGCAGTTCTTCAGGGCCCGATGGCTACACCTTC. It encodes CASSSSGPDGYTF.